The clone carrying this T cell receptor beta chain has just one count. Its antigen is currently unknown. The sample belongs to a study of cytomegalovirus exposure and HLA in healthy donors. Study results and caveats: Trimming of TCR beta V- and J-genes showed a link, identified in a later analysis, to a missense DCLRE1C variant. Roughly uniform sequencing depth across donors was assumed, possibly incorrectly.

CDR1 and CDR2 (germline): MDHEN, SYDVKM. Deletions cut 5 bases from V and 1 base from J, with 12 bases between. The CDR3 has 15 residues. Amplification used 60 Vbeta primers and 13 Jbeta primers. TCRdb keeps only in-frame clones here, not all; method: immunoSEQ multiplex PCR. The sample shows around 110,000 clones, around 80% of them seen only once. Material: PBMCs. The chain uses TRBV28 and TRBJ1-5; the D gene is possibly TRBD1 (5 bases). The receptor was derived from a man aged 25-45 years in good health and CMV-seronegative. This CDR3 reads CASSKGSWSNQPQHF. CDR3 DNA: TGTGCCAGCAGTAAGGGGTCGTGGAGCAATCAGCCCCAGCATTTT. Supplemented by reference TRBV28 and TRBJ1-5, the full variable domain reads DVKVTQSSRYLVKRTGEKVFLECVQDMDHENMFWYRQDPGLGLRLIYFSYDVKMKEKGDIPEGYSVSREKKERFSLILESASTNQTSMYLCASSKGSWSNQPQHFGDGTRLSIL.